Shown below are 5 T cell receptor beta chains from a single sample sequenced in a study of Graves' ophthalmopathy and Graves' hyperthyroidism. The sequenced template was RNA, covering the TCR beta CDR3 region. Following a first-round RT-PCR that used HTBI primers, a second-round multiplex PCR was carried out. A single record per CDR3 protein comes from TCRdb applying MiXCR to the multiplex PCR reads. The table has a few hundred thousand distinct CDR3 sequences, under 45% seen once; the top ten hold approximately 4.1%. Sample: peripheral blood or thyroid tissue (not recorded which). These receptors originate from an adult man with Graves' hyperthyroidism.

This clonotype has ten or more counts. This rearrangement joins TRBV7-6 to TRBJ1-1; TRBD1 agrees at 8 bases. Losses at the gene ends were 3 bases for V and 0 bases for J; bases not matched to a gene: 3. Per the germline V gene, CDR1 is SGHVS and CDR2 is FNYEAQ. CDR3 length equals 15 residues. The CDR3 DNA reads as TGTGCCAGCAGCTTGGCGACAGGGGTGAACACTGAAGCTTTCTTT. Amino acids: CASSLATGVNTEAFF.

This clonotype was seen ten or more times. The chain joins TRBV9 to TRBJ2-7, with D possibly being TRBD2 (6 bases). The CDR3 loop spans 17 amino acids. CDR1 and CDR2 (germline): SGDLS, YYNGEE. Trimming left V 0 bases short and J 7 bases short, with 23 bases between. CDR3 sequence reads: CASSVDPALADAGEQYF. The CDR3, as DNA: TGTGCCAGCAGCGTAGATCCGGCGTTAGCGGATGCGGGGGAGCAGTACTTC.

About this clonotype: A read error may be the cause here, since a much bigger clone is one base away. The CDR3 reads CASSWDRAEAFF. CDR3 in DNA: TGTGCCAGCAGCTGGGACAGGGCTGAAGCTTTCTTT. The rearrangement joins TRBV5-6 to TRBJ1-1; 9 nucleotides line up with TRBD1. The CDR3 covers 12 residues. With 3 bases clipped from V and 6 bases from J, the junction kept 0 bases outside the gene matches. The V gene's germline CDR1 is SGHDT and CDR2 YYEEEE.

The genes are TRBV10-3 and TRBJ2-2; D is perhaps TRBD1 (5 bases). Looked up from germline, CDR1 is ENHRY and CDR2 is SYGVKD. This CDR3 comprises 14 residues. V was clipped by 5 bases and J by 0 bases, with 7 bases between them. This CDR3 reads CAISPTANTGELFF. The CDR3 coding sequence is TGTGCCATCAGTCCGACAGCGAACACCGGGGAGCTGTTTTTT.

This rearrangement joins TRBV20-1 to TRBJ2-7; 14 bases agree with TRBD2. The end of the DNA aligns better with TRBJ2-1, so the J call may be wrong. Per germline, CDR1 DFQATT and CDR2 SNEGSKA (reference sequence). This CDR3 spans 14 amino acids. The CDR3 is CSARTSGGGNEQFF. CDR3 coding DNA: TGCAGTGCTAGGACTAGCGGGGGGGGCAATGAGCAGTTCTTC.